A selection of T cell receptor beta chains follows, all from one sample in a study of human T cells and chemical hapten exposure. TCRdb reprocessed the 5' RACE reads with MiXCR, giving one entry per CDR3 protein. The data hold under 150,000 distinct CDR3 sequences, with 15% to 20% observed a single time. Every receptor here comes from a human donor in good health. Both conserved end residues are part of each CDR3. A D gene is named only where the DNA matches it firmly. Rows may omit the clone size; those that give it use once, few, many or a size class.

V: TRBV6-5
J: TRBJ2-1
D: TRBD1
size: few
DNA: TGTGCCAGCAGTACCGACAGGGGATCCCACAATGAGCAGTTCTTC
CDR3: CASSTDRGSHNEQFF

V: TRBV24-1
J: TRBJ2-3
D: TRBD1
size: few
DNA: TGTGCCACCAGTGATCGACAGGGGCCGATTCCAGATACGCAGTATTTT
CDR3: CATSDRQGPIPDTQYF

V: TRBV24-1
J: TRBJ2-2
D: -
size: -
DNA: TGTGCCACCTCCTCGCCGAACACCGGGGAGCTGTTTTTT
CDR3: CATSSPNTGELFF

V: TRBV7-6
J: TRBJ2-5
D: -
size: few
DNA: TGTGCCAGCAGCTTAGATGTCAGGGCCGTCACCAAAGAGACCCAGTACTTC
CDR3: CASSLDVRAVTKETQYF

V: TRBV15
J: TRBJ2-1
D: -
size: -
DNA: TGTGCCACCAGCACGGGAGTGGTAGGGAATGAGCAGTTCTTC
CDR3: CATSTGVVGNEQFF

V: TRBV7-7
J: TRBJ2-3
D: -
size: few
DNA: TGTGCTAGCAGCCGACTAGATTTGGATACGCAGTATTTT
CDR3: CASSRLDLDTQYF

V: TRBV18
J: TRBJ2-1
D: -
size: few
DNA: TGTGCCAGCTCACCACAGGGTCATGAGCAGTTCTTC
CDR3: CASSPQGHEQFF

V: TRBV3-1
J: TRBJ1-2
D: -
size: few
DNA: TGTGCCAGCAGCCAAGGCGGCGGTACTAACTATGGCTACACCTTC
CDR3: CASSQGGGTNYGYTF

V: TRBV10-2
J: TRBJ2-1
D: TRBD2
size: few
DNA: TGCGCCAGCAGTACCCCGGGACTAGCGTTCTACAATGAGCAGTTCTTC
CDR3: CASSTPGLAFYNEQFF

V: TRBV11-2
J: TRBJ2-1
D: TRBD2
size: -
DNA: TGTGCCAGCAGCTTTACCCCCTCCCGGGGGGGATCCTACAATGAGCAGTTCTTC
CDR3: CASSFTPSRGGSYNEQFF

V: TRBV29-1
J: TRBJ2-3
D: -
size: many
DNA: TGCAGCGTTGGAGATACGCAGTATTTT
CDR3: CSVGDTQYF

V: TRBV28
J: TRBJ2-1
D: TRBD1
size: few
DNA: TGTGCCAGCAGTCCCCGGGACAGGGTAAATGAGCAGTTCTTC
CDR3: CASSPRDRVNEQFF

V: TRBV12-3/TRBV12-4
J: TRBJ1-1
D: -
size: -
DNA: TGTGCCAGCAGACCCGGGACTCGCTTGAACACTGAAGCTTTCTTT
CDR3: CASRPGTRLNTEAFF

V: TRBV20-1
J: TRBJ2-5
D: TRBD2
size: -
DNA: TGCAGTGCTCCCGGGACTAGCGGAGTCGAGACCCAGTACTTC
CDR3: CSAPGTSGVETQYF

V: TRBV24-1
J: TRBJ2-5
D: TRBD2
size: few
DNA: TGTGCCACCAGTGAAGGAGGACTAGCGGGACGCCAGACCCAGTACTTC
CDR3: CATSEGGLAGRQTQYF

V: TRBV28
J: TRBJ1-5
D: TRBD1
size: -
DNA: TGTGCCAGCAGTTCCCCACTTGGACAGGGGAATCAGCCCCAGCATTTT
CDR3: CASSSPLGQGNQPQHF

V: TRBV5-1
J: TRBJ2-3
D: TRBD1
size: -
DNA: TGCGCCAGCAGCGTGGGGACAGGGGCGGATACGCAGTATTTT
CDR3: CASSVGTGADTQYF

V: TRBV28
J: TRBJ2-3
D: TRBD1
size: -
DNA: TGTGCCAGCAGTTTTGGCAGGACAGGTGATAACACAGATACGCAGTATTTT
CDR3: CASSFGRTGDNTDTQYF

V: TRBV12-3/TRBV12-4
J: TRBJ2-3
D: TRBD2
size: -
DNA: TGTGCCAGCAGTTTTTCGCTCGGGACTAGGGCAGATACGCAGTATTTT
CDR3: CASSFSLGTRADTQYF

V: TRBV20-1
J: TRBJ1-5
D: -
size: -
DNA: TGCAGTGCCTACTTACACGGTAACTCCGGCCCCCAGCATTTT
CDR3: CSAYLHGNSGPQHF

V: TRBV7-2
J: TRBJ2-3
D: -
size: few
DNA: TGTGCCAGCAGCTTAGCGGTATCCACAGATACGCAGTATTTT
CDR3: CASSLAVSTDTQYF

V: TRBV9
J: TRBJ1-1
D: -
size: -
DNA: TGTGCCAGCAGCGTAGGGGTGTCTCAGAACACTGAAGCTTTCTTT
CDR3: CASSVGVSQNTEAFF

V: TRBV20-1
J: TRBJ2-7
D: TRBD2
size: few
DNA: TGCAGTAAGAGACGGCGGGAGTCCTACGAGCAGTACTTC
CDR3: CSKRRRESYEQYF

V: TRBV5-1
J: TRBJ2-3
D: -
size: -
DNA: TGCGCCAGCAGCACCGAGGGCACAGATACGCAGTATTTT
CDR3: CASSTEGTDTQYF

V: TRBV28
J: TRBJ1-1
D: TRBD1
size: -
DNA: TGTGCCAGCAGCAATCCCGACAGGGGGCGGTGGACTGAAGCTTTCTTT
CDR3: CASSNPDRGRWTEAFF

V: TRBV29-1
J: TRBJ2-5
D: TRBD1
size: -
DNA: TGCAGCACAGAACAGGGGTCGGAGACCCAGTACTTC
CDR3: CSTEQGSETQYF

V: TRBV29-1
J: TRBJ2-4
D: -
size: few
DNA: TGCAGCGTACCCTGGAGGAGGAAAAACATTCAGTACTTC
CDR3: CSVPWRRKNIQYF

V: TRBV29-1
J: TRBJ2-1
D: TRBD2
size: -
DNA: TGCAGCGTTGAAGTGGGACTAGCGGGGGTTTACAATGAGCAGTTCTTC
CDR3: CSVEVGLAGVYNEQFF

V: TRBV12-3/TRBV12-4
J: TRBJ2-2
D: -
size: few
DNA: TGTGCCAGCACCCAATGGGATTACGGCGGGGAGCTGTTTTTT
CDR3: CASTQWDYGGELFF

V: TRBV4-1
J: TRBJ2-3
D: -
size: few
DNA: TGCGCCAGCAGCCACCCGGTCACTAAGAGCCGGGGGACGCAGTATTTT
CDR3: CASSHPVTKSRGTQYF

V: TRBV6-6
J: TRBJ2-7
D: TRBD1
size: -
DNA: TGTGCCAGCAGTTATTTGGACAGGAGCTACGAGCAGTACTTC
CDR3: CASSYLDRSYEQYF

V: TRBV27
J: TRBJ2-1
D: -
size: -
DNA: TGTGCCAGCAGGGTAACGACAGGTGCGGATGAGCAGTTCTTC
CDR3: CASRVTTGADEQFF

V: TRBV7-3
J: TRBJ1-1
D: -
size: few
DNA: TGTGCCAGCAGCTTAACGATACAGGAACCCAAAGACACTGAAGCTTTCTTT
CDR3: CASSLTIQEPKDTEAFF

V: TRBV20-1
J: TRBJ2-7
D: -
size: -
DNA: TGCAGTGCTAGAGATCAGTACGAGCAGTACTTC
CDR3: CSARDQYEQYF